A single sample gave rise to the 22 T cell receptor beta chains below, sequenced in a study of CD8 T cells in ankylosing spondylitis. Using its own MiXCR run on the 5' RACE reads, TCRdb lists one record per CDR3 protein. The data hold a few hundred thousand distinct CDR3 sequences, with about 20% observed a single time. Source material: blood, either unsorted or a sorted T cell fraction (not recorded which). The receptors were gathered from a male donor with ankylosing spondylitis or in good health (not recorded which).

The chain uses TRBV7-8 and TRBJ2-1; no definite D call. The CDR3 consists of 13 residues. With 1 base removed from V and 9 bases from J, the gap between germline ends came to 10 bases. Germline CDR1 reads SGHVS; CDR2 reads FQNEAQ. The CDR3 DNA reads as TGTGCCAGCAGCTTAGGTAGGGCAGGTGAGCAGTTCTTC. Amino acid sequence: CASSLGRAGEQFF.

The sample holds a few counts of this clonotype. The V gene is TRBV12-3 or TRBV12-4, the J gene TRBJ2-5, with TRBD1 matching 7 bases. The CDR3 totals 13 residues. Trimming at V came to 6 bases and at J to 3 bases, leaving 4 bases not matched to a gene. The CDR3 nucleotides are TGTGCCAGCAGGGCCGGGACAGAAGAGACCCAGTACTTC. Its translation is CASRAGTEETQYF.

The chain recombines TRBV19 with TRBJ2-1; 9 bases align to TRBD2. CDR1 is LNHDA and CDR2 is SQIVND in the germline V gene (reference sequence). After removal of 4 bases from V and 6 bases from J, the junction contained 7 bases not matched to a gene. The CDR3 runs 15 residues. In DNA, the CDR3 is TGTGCCAGTAGTACTCCTAGCGGGGTTAGCAATGAGCAGTTCTTC. This codes for CASSTPSGVSNEQFF.

This clonotype was found a few times. This chain links TRBV7-7 with TRBJ1-4; 7 positions agree with TRBD1. This CDR3 has 15 amino acids. V gave up 5 bases and J gave up 8 bases; unmatched junction bases: 11. Germline V lookup: CDR1 SSHAT, CDR2 FNYEAQ (reference sequence). The CDR3 region is CASSPDRAPGEKLFF. CDR3 sequence (DNA): TGTGCCAGCAGCCCCGACAGGGCCCCTGGGGAAAAACTGTTTTTT.

A few counts support this clonotype. V and J are TRBV29-1 and TRBJ2-5; D could derive from TRBD1 or TRBD2 (6 bases each). The ends were cut back, 3 bases at V and 5 bases at J, with 10 bases in the middle. The CDR3 has 12 amino acids. Germline lookup yields CDR1 SQVTM and CDR2 ANQGSEA. The CDR3 DNA reads as TGCAGCGTTGAGACTAGGGGGGAGACCCAGTACTTC. Translated: CSVETRGETQYF.

The chain links TRBV7-9 to TRBJ2-2; perhaps D is TRBD1 or TRBD2 (5 bases each). Trimming left V 4 bases short and J 1 base short, with 10 bases between. The CDR3 has 15 residues. The V gene's germline CDR1 is SEHNR and CDR2 FQNEAQ (reference sequence). The CDR3 loop reads CASSYGAGNTGELFF. CDR3 nucleotides: TGTGCCAGCAGCTACGGGGCAGGGAACACCGGGGAGCTGTTTTTT.

The V and J genes are TRBV6-1 and TRBJ2-7; TRBD1 or TRBD2 may be the D gene (5 bases each). Trimming removed 6 bases from V and 3 bases from J, with 21 bases in between. The CDR3 has 16 residues. The germline gives CDR1 MNHNS, CDR2 SASEGT. CDR3 nucleotides: TGTGCCAGCAGCACCTTCAACAGGTTGGGGGTCTACGAGCAGTACTTC. Residues: CASSTFNRLGVYEQYF.

This clonotype was seen a handful of times. The J gene is TRBJ2-7, the V gene TRBV20-1; D may correspond to TRBD1 or TRBD2 (6 bases each). V lost 0 bases to trimming and J lost 4 bases, with 16 bases between them. This CDR3 comprises 15 residues. CDR1 DFQATT and CDR2 SNEGSKA come from the germline V gene (reference sequence). CDR3 residues: CSARDLRGPQYEQYF. CDR3 nucleotides: TGCAGTGCTAGAGATCTACGGGGGCCTCAGTACGAGCAGTACTTC.

In its sample, this clonotype was seen a few times. The gene calls are TRBV2 and TRBJ2-5; a possible D gene is TRBD2 (5 bases). Germline assignment: CDR1 SNHLY and CDR2 FYNNEI. Trimming left V 1 base short and J 2 bases short, with 11 bases between. CDR3 size: 15 residues. CDR3 nucleotides: TGTGCCAGCAGTGAAGAGTCGGGGTTACAAGAGACCCAGTACTTC. Translated, it gives CASSEESGLQETQYF.

The gene calls are TRBV20-1 and TRBJ2-7, with D possibly TRBD1 on 5 matching bases. Trimming removed 3 bases at V and 3 bases at J, with 15 bases between. Germline-derived CDR1 and CDR2 are DFQATT and SNEGSKA (reference sequence). This CDR3 is 14 amino acids long. The DNA for the CDR3 is TGCAGTGCTAGCCCAGGGTTGAACAGCTACGAGCAGTACTTC. It codes for CSASPGLNSYEQYF.

This clonotype was recorded a few times. V usage is TRBV5-6 and J usage is TRBJ2-1, with a weak D call TRBD2 (5 bases). The CDR3 is made up of 15 amino acids. Trimming took 0 bases from V and 4 from J, leaving 11 bases between them. Looked up from germline, CDR1 is SGHDT and CDR2 is YYEEEE. CDR3 sequence (DNA): TGTGCCAGCAGCTTGGGGCGGGCCGCGTACAATGAGCAGTTCTTC. Protein product: CASSLGRAAYNEQFF. The complete variable domain, with remaining parts taken from reference TRBV5-6 and TRBJ2-1, reads DAGVTQSPTHLIKTRGQQVTLRCSPKSGHDTVSWYQQALGQGPQFIFQYYEEEERQRGNFPDRFSGHQFPNYSSELNVNALLLGDSALYLCASSLGRAAYNEQFFGPGTRLTVL.

The chain employs TRBV5-6 and TRBJ1-2, with D perhaps TRBD1 (5 bases). Germline V gene data show CDR1 as SGHDT and CDR2 as YYEEEE. With 2 bases removed from V and 0 bases from J, the gap between germline ends came to 11 bases. This CDR3 has 15 residues. The CDR3 DNA reads TGTGCCAGCAGCTTCCCCGGGACGACTAACTATGGCTACACCTTC. Translating gives CASSFPGTTNYGYTF.

In this sample, this clonotype turned up a few times. The rearrangement links TRBV10-2 to TRBJ2-5; D may be TRBD2 (7 bases). Germline V gene data show CDR1 as WSHSY and CDR2 as SAAADI. With 3 bases removed from V and 2 bases from J, the gap between germline ends came to 10 bases. The CDR3 length is 14 residues. CDR3 region: CASSDRGGQETQYF. DNA for the CDR3: TGCGCCAGCAGTGATAGGGGGGGACAAGAGACCCAGTACTTC.

The chain uses TRBV7-9 and TRBJ2-5; TRBD1 matches 7 bases. The CDR3 contains 15 residues. V gave up 2 bases and J gave up 5 bases; unmatched junction bases: 8. Germline CDR1 reads SEHNR; CDR2 reads FQNEAQ (reference sequence). This CDR3 is CASSLRGGAYETQYF. As DNA, the CDR3 is TGTGCCAGCAGCTTACGAGGGGGCGCTTACGAGACCCAGTACTTC.

This clonotype turned up a few times. The chain couples TRBV29-1 to TRBJ2-1, with D unresolved. The CDR3 spans 12 residues. The germline gives CDR1 SQVTM, CDR2 ANQGSEA. Trimming shortened V by 2 bases and J by 12 bases, and 14 bases separated the two germline ends. In DNA, the CDR3 is TGCAGCGTTGAAAAGTATGGCCTAGGGCAGTTCTTC. It yields the protein CSVEKYGLGQFF.

This clonotype was counted only a few times. J is TRBJ2-7 and V is TRBV10-3; 8 bases map to TRBD1. V lost 8 bases, J lost 1 base, and 1 base stayed unmatched. The CDR3 spans 12 residues. Germline lookup yields CDR1 ENHRY and CDR2 SYGVKD. The CDR3 here is CAIRQGSYEQYF. The CDR3 coding sequence is TGTGCCATCCGACAGGGGTCCTACGAGCAGTACTTC.

CDR3 region: CASSTSTAYEQYF. CDR3 DNA sequence: TGTGCCAGTAGTACTTCGACAGCCTACGAGCAGTACTTC. The rearrangement joins TRBV19 to TRBJ2-7; TRBD1 is a possible D gene (5 bases). Trimming removed 4 bases from V and 2 bases from J, with 9 bases in between. Germline lookup yields CDR1 LNHDA and CDR2 SQIVND (reference sequence). CDR3 size: 13 residues.

This clonotype was found many times. The chain recombines TRBV7-8 with TRBJ2-7; no reliable D call. Per the germline V gene, CDR1 is SGHVS and CDR2 is FQNEAQ. Trimming took off 7 bases at V and 7 bases at J, with 17 bases between the two ends. The length of the CDR3 is 13 residues. CDR3 bases: TGTGCCAGCACCCAAACGTCGGCTTGGGAGCAGTACTTC. Encoded protein: CASTQTSAWEQYF.

The CDR3 protein is CASSPPPTGSGYTF. DNA of the CDR3: TGTGCCAGCAGCCCACCACCGACAGGGAGCGGCTACACCTTC. The chain couples TRBV9 to TRBJ1-2; the match to TRBD1 covers 7 bases. J was trimmed by 8 bases and V by 4 bases; bases with no gene match: 11. There are 14 residues in the CDR3. CDR1 and CDR2 (germline): SGDLS, YYNGEE. Full variable domain (rest looked up from reference TRBV9 and TRBJ1-2): DSGVTQTPKHLITATGQRVTLRCSPRSGDLSVYWYQQSLDQGLQFLIQYYNGEERAKGNILERFSAQQFPDLHSELNLSSLELGDSALYFCASSPPPTGSGYTFGSGTRLTVV.

This clonotype has ten or more counts. V gene TRBV6-6 combines with J gene TRBJ2-2; 7 positions agree with TRBD2. CDR3 length: 13 amino acids. Germline V gene lookup returns CDR1 MNHNY and CDR2 SVGAGI (reference sequence). J was trimmed by 6 bases and V by 6 bases; bases with no gene match: 4. This chain's CDR3 is CASSPGGAGELFF. The CDR3 DNA reads as TGTGCCAGCAGCCCTGGGGGGGCCGGGGAGCTGTTTTTT.

This chain connects TRBV7-3 to TRBJ2-1; 13 bases match TRBD2. The J segment lost 10 bases and the V segment lost 5 bases, leaving 5 bases of the junction unmatched. Germline CDR1 reads SGHTA; CDR2 reads FQGTGA. The CDR3 has 14 amino acids. CDR3 amino acids: CASSLGLAGSEQFF. The CDR3 DNA reads as TGTGCCAGCAGCCTGGGACTAGCGGGGTCCGAGCAGTTCTTC.

The rearrangement joins TRBV20-1 to TRBJ2-7, with 8 bases aligning to TRBD1. V lost 3 bases and J lost 2; bases outside the gene matches: 9. The CDR3 has 15 residues. Germline loops: CDR1 DFQATT, CDR2 SNEGSKA (reference sequence). The CDR3 loop is CSARGLDRVPYEQYF. CDR3 coding DNA: TGCAGTGCTAGGGGCTTGGACAGGGTTCCCTACGAGCAGTACTTC.